This TCR beta chain was sequenced for a study of T-cell reconstitution after alpha-beta-depleted transplantation in children. CDR3 size: 15 residues. V shed 1 base and J shed 2 bases, with 12 bases lying between them. Germline CDR1 reads LGHDT; CDR2 reads YNNKEL (reference sequence). The TCRbeta library was prepared with unique molecular identifiers. A single record per CDR3 protein comes from TCRdb applying MiXCR to the PCR reads. In the table there are 500,000 to 600,000 distinct CDR3 sequences, around 18% of which are singletons. The clonotype comes from a human donor who donated a stem cell graft to a child with acute lymphoblastic leukemia. The sequenced sample was PBMCs from the stem cell graft donor, obtained from the stem cell graft. This chain connects TRBV3-1 to TRBJ2-7; the D gene is possibly TRBD1 (5 bases). In nucleotides, the CDR3 is TGTGCCAGCAGCCAAGTAGGGGCCCAGACCTACGAGCAGTACTTC. Its translation: CASSQVGAQTYEQYF.